These 10 T cell receptor beta chains share one sample of origin, sequenced in a study of blood T cell repertoires in COVID-19. Libraries were prepared by immunoSEQ multiplex PCR; TCRdb keeps only in-frame clonotypes and omits some of them. The data show some 200,000 clones, with 84% seen just once and around 14% held by the top ten. The material sequenced was peripheral blood. The receptors here all came from a human donor in a cohort sampled during active COVID-19.

This clone was seen only once. This chain joins TRBV11-3 and TRBJ2-1; 9 positions match TRBD1. Trimming cost V 5 bases and J 5 bases; bases outside gene matches: 7. CDR1 is SGHNT and CDR2 is YENEEA in the germline V gene. The CDR3 loop spans 15 amino acids. The CDR3 DNA is TGTGCCAGCAGCCCGGACAGGGGTAGCCACAATGAGCAGTTCTTC. It is translated as CASSPDRGSHNEQFF.

As regards this clone: This specimen includes other DNA sequences encoding the same CDR3. The chain is built from TRBV19 and TRBJ1-5; D unclear. In germline, CDR1 is LNHDA, CDR2 SQIVND (reference sequence). Trimming took 3 bases from V and 6 from J, leaving 15 bases between them. The CDR3 has 15 amino acids. CDR3 in DNA: TGTGCCAGTAGTATTGGCGGGCCTCGGGGTCAGCCCCAGCATTTT. The encoded protein is CASSIGGPRGQPQHF.

This chain links TRBV21-1 with TRBJ1-1. TRBV21-1 is an annotated pseudogene. The CDR3 extends over 13 amino acids. The CDR3, as DNA: TGTGCCAGCAGCAAATGTATGAACACTGAAGCTTTCTTT. It translates to CASSKCMNTEAFF.

This chain connects TRBV19 to TRBJ1-1, with TRBD1 matching over 8 bases. The CDR3 spans 16 residues. Germline V gives CDR1 LNHDA, CDR2 SQIVND (reference sequence). Trimming at V came to 4 bases and at J to 0 bases, leaving 7 bases not matched to a gene. CDR3 in amino acids: CASSTPGGAMNTEAFF. Written as DNA, the CDR3 is TGTGCCAGTAGTACGCCAGGGGGCGCGATGAACACTGAAGCTTTCTTT. The full variable domain, its missing parts supplied by reference TRBV19 and TRBJ1-1, is DGGITQSPKYLFRKEGQNVTLSCEQNLNHDAMYWYRQDPGQGLRLIYYSQIVNDFQKGDIAEGYSVSREKKESFPLTVTSAQKNPTAFYLCASSTPGGAMNTEAFFGQGTRLTVV.

The gene calls are TRBV2 and TRBJ2-1; TRBD2 aligns across 7 bases. The length of the CDR3 is 13 residues. Germline V gives CDR1 SNHLY, CDR2 FYNNEI. After removal of 7 bases from V and 3 bases from J, the junction contained 3 bases not matched to a gene. In DNA form, the CDR3 reads TGTGCCAGCACTCGGACTAGCTACAATGAGCAGTTCTTC. It translates to CASTRTSYNEQFF. The full variable domain, completed using reference TRBV2 and TRBJ2-1, is EPEVTQTPSHQVTQMGQEVILRCVPISNHLYFYWYRQILGQKVEFLVSFYNNEISEKSEIFDDQFSVERPDGSNFTLKIRSTKLEDSAMYFCASTRTSYNEQFFGPGTRLTVL.

The chain employs TRBV6-5 and TRBJ1-6; 9 bases match TRBD1. CDR3 length equals 14 residues. CDR1 and CDR2 (germline): MNHEY, SVGAGI. The junction had 5 bases not matched to a gene; V was cut back by 7 bases and J by 7 bases. The DNA for the CDR3 is TGTGCCAGCAAAGAAGGGACAGGGAATTCACCCCTCCACTTT. Translated: CASKEGTGNSPLHF.

The V call is TRBV7-9, the J call TRBJ2-1; 10 bases are a match to TRBD2. Germline-derived CDR1 and CDR2 are SEHNR and FQNEAQ (reference sequence). The CDR3 runs to 12 residues. V lost 5 bases, J lost 16 bases, and 8 bases stayed unmatched. Here the CDR3 DNA reads TGTGCCAGCAGCGAGCGGACTAGCGGCTTATTCTTC. Translation: CASSERTSGLFF.

The genes are TRBV4-1 and TRBJ2-2; a possible D gene is TRBD2 (6 bases). Deletions cut 4 bases from V and 9 bases from J, with 18 bases between. CDR1 is MGHRA and CDR2 is YSYEKL in the germline V gene. This CDR3 has 15 amino acids. CDR3: CASSRSGGDHRELFF. In DNA, the CDR3 is TGCGCCAGCAGCCGATCAGGAGGGGATCACCGGGAGCTGTTTTTT.

V is TRBV9 and J is TRBJ1-1; 10 bases align to TRBD1. The V and J ends lost 3 bases and 2 bases, in that order; junction bases with no gene match: 7. This CDR3 comprises 16 residues. The V gene's germline CDR1 is SGDLS and CDR2 YYNGEE. Here the CDR3 DNA reads TGTGCCAGCAGCGCGACAGGGGGCTCGGGAAACACTGAAGCTTTCTTT. Amino acids: CASSATGGSGNTEAFF. The variable domain in full, with the rest retrieved from reference TRBV9 and TRBJ1-1, is DSGVTQTPKHLITATGQRVTLRCSPRSGDLSVYWYQQSLDQGLQFLIQYYNGEERAKGNILERFSAQQFPDLHSELNLSSLELGDSALYFCASSATGGSGNTEAFFGQGTRLTVV.

The chain uses TRBV4-1 and TRBJ1-2; D might be TRBD1 (5 bases). Germline CDR1 MGHRA, CDR2 YSYEKL. V was shortened by 0 bases and J by 2 bases, with 13 bases between the two germline ends. The CDR3 sequence is 16 residues long. The CDR3 is CASSQDATGRNYGYTF. CDR3 nucleotides: TGCGCCAGCAGCCAAGATGCAACAGGCAGGAACTATGGCTACACCTTC.